The T cell receptor beta chain described here comes from a study of blood T cell repertoires in COVID-19. Turning to the study itself: There were acute and convalescent COVID-19 samples, and they came from the United States, Italy and Spain. Sources were T cells, B-cell-depleted T cells, or PBMCs; the material itself was cDNA or gDNA.

Original analysis: Reference gene primers were amplified, and this amplification served to estimate nucleated cell counts. Profiled with immunoSEQ multiplex PCR; TCRdb holds only in-frame clones, not every one. V, J and clone size were drawn from that table, and D and trimming were deduced from the DNA. Found here are approximately 290,000 clones, around 88% of them singletons; the top ten hold approximately 0.84%. The CDR3 is 13 residues long. Trimming stripped 2 bases from V and 6 bases from J, with 9 bases between. Germline V gene data show CDR1 as SGHTA and CDR2 as FQGNSA. The clonotype comes from a man in his thirties or forties with acute or convalescent COVID-19. V gene TRBV7-2 combines with J gene TRBJ2-3, with unresolved D. Specimen: peripheral blood. This CDR3 is CASSLTVRDTQYF. The CDR3 nucleotides are TGTGCCAGCAGCTTAACGGTGCGGGATACGCAGTATTTT.